A selection of T cell receptor beta chains follows, all from one sample in a study of cytomegalovirus exposure and HLA in healthy donors. Data came from immunoSEQ multiplex PCR; TCRdb stores just in-frame clones and leaves some out. The sample consists of 100,000 to 150,000 clones, approximately 69% of them appearing once. Sequencing used PBMCs. All receptors derive from a man between 40 and 49 years old in good health and CMV-seropositive. The CDR3 runs from the conserved cysteine through the conserved F or W. Fields, in order: D gene, V gene, J gene, clone size, CDR3 DNA, CDR3 protein. D genes are given only for firm matches. Only part of the rows carry a size: once, few, many, or a class if the clone is expanded.

>TRBD1|TRBV5-4|TRBJ2-7|few
TGTGCCAGCAGCCTCGGGACAGGGGGAATCTACGAGCAGTACTTC
CASSLGTGGIYEQYF
>TRBD1|TRBV27|TRBJ1-1|few
TGTGCCAGCAGGAACGACCGGGACAGACTCACTGAAGCTTTCTTT
CASRNDRDRLTEAFF
>TRBD2|TRBV4-3|TRBJ2-5|few
TGCGCCAGCAGCCAAGAAGCGGGAGGGTCGAAGACCCAGTACTTC
CASSQEAGGSKTQYF
>TRBD1|TRBV28|TRBJ1-2|.
TGTGCCAGCAGACAAGACAGGGGGATAATTAGGGACTATGGCTACACCTTC
CASRQDRGIIRDYGYTF
>TRBD1|TRBV5-1|TRBJ1-2|.
TGCGCCAGCAGCGCGGATATTCCGGGACAGACTCACTATGGCTACACCTTC
CASSADIPGQTHYGYTF
>.|TRBV7-9|TRBJ1-1|.
TGTGCCAGCAGCTTAAATAGCTTGGCTTACTTTGAAGCTTTCTTT
CASSLNSLAYFEAFF
>TRBD2|TRBV15|TRBJ2-7|.
TGTGCCACCAGCCATAGCGGGATGCCCTACGAGCAGTACTTC
CATSHSGMPYEQYF
>.|TRBV7-2|TRBJ2-3|.
TGTGCCAGCAGCTTAGCGGCCACCACAGATACGCAGTATTTT
CASSLAATTDTQYF
>TRBD1|TRBV6-5|TRBJ2-7|.
TGTGCCAGCAGTTCGGGGACAGCCGCCTACGAGCAGTACTTC
CASSSGTAAYEQYF
>.|TRBV7-8|TRBJ1-1|.
TGTGCCAGCAGCTTAGAGAGGAACACTGAAGCTTTCTTT
CASSLERNTEAFF
>TRBD1|TRBV5-1|TRBJ1-2|.
TGCGCCAGCGGCGACGAGGGGGCGAGGGATGGCTACACCTTC
CASGDEGARDGYTF